A selection of T cell receptor beta chains follows, all from one sample in a study of CD8 T cells in ankylosing spondylitis. TCRdb used MiXCR to reprocess the 5' RACE reads, holding one entry per CDR3 protein. The sample consists of some 200,000 distinct CDR3 sequences, 6% to 8% of them appearing once. Material for sequencing was blood, either unsorted or a sorted T cell fraction (not recorded which). The receptors were gathered from a male donor with ankylosing spondylitis. Each CDR3 is given with its conserved first and last residue. The D gene is left open where the match is weak. Only part of the rows carry a size: once, few, many, or a class if the clone is expanded.

clone size: many
J gene: TRBJ2-2
V gene: TRBV3-1
D gene: .
CDR3 protein: CASSQVRGANTGELFF
CDR3 DNA: TGTGCCAGCAGCCAAGTACGCGGGGCGAACACCGGGGAGCTGTTTTTT

clone size: many
J gene: TRBJ1-1
V gene: TRBV4-3
D gene: .
CDR3 protein: CASSQGAGNTEAFF
CDR3 DNA: TGCGCCAGCAGCCAAGGTGCTGGGAACACTGAAGCTTTCTTT

clone size: many
J gene: TRBJ2-1
V gene: TRBV4-3
D gene: TRBD2
CDR3 protein: CASSHYLAGGNNEQFF
CDR3 DNA: TGCGCCAGCAGCCACTATCTAGCGGGGGGAAACAATGAGCAGTTCTTC

clone size: few
J gene: TRBJ2-5
V gene: TRBV7-8
D gene: .
CDR3 protein: CASSSGLGKYF
CDR3 DNA: TGTGCCAGCAGCTCCGGACTGGGGAAGTACTTC

clone size: many
J gene: TRBJ2-7
V gene: TRBV24-1
D gene: TRBD1
CDR3 protein: CAATGVSSYEQYF
CDR3 DNA: TGTGCTGCCACAGGGGTGAGCTCCTACGAGCAGTACTTC

clone size: few
J gene: TRBJ2-2
V gene: TRBV5-1
D gene: .
CDR3 protein: CASSSHRYTGELFF
CDR3 DNA: TGCGCCAGCAGCTCCCACAGGTACACCGGGGAGCTGTTTTTT

clone size: many
J gene: TRBJ1-4
V gene: TRBV4-1
D gene: .
CDR3 protein: CASSQDRWELFF
CDR3 DNA: TGCGCCAGCAGCCAAGATCGGTGGGAACTGTTTTTT

clone size: few
J gene: TRBJ2-5
V gene: TRBV6-5
D gene: .
CDR3 protein: CASSYSRKETQYF
CDR3 DNA: TGTGCCAGCAGTTACTCGCGGAAAGAGACCCAGTACTTC

clone size: .
J gene: TRBJ2-7
V gene: TRBV5-1
D gene: TRBD1
CDR3 protein: CASSLGGQGGVYEQYF
CDR3 DNA: TGCGCCAGCAGCTTGGGGGGACAGGGAGGAGTCTACGAGCAGTACTTC

clone size: many
J gene: TRBJ2-1
V gene: TRBV6-2/TRBV6-3
D gene: TRBD2
CDR3 protein: CASSYVPSGAYNEQFF
CDR3 DNA: TGTGCCAGCAGTTACGTCCCCAGCGGGGCGTACAATGAGCAGTTCTTC

clone size: many
J gene: TRBJ1-1
V gene: TRBV30
D gene: .
CDR3 protein: CAWSTGNMNTEAFF
CDR3 DNA: TGTGCCTGGAGTACAGGGAACATGAACACTGAAGCTTTCTTT

clone size: many
J gene: TRBJ1-1
V gene: TRBV10-3
D gene: .
CDR3 protein: CAIRKDGNTEAFF
CDR3 DNA: TGTGCCATCAGGAAGGACGGGAACACTGAAGCTTTCTTT

clone size: many
J gene: TRBJ2-5
V gene: TRBV7-9
D gene: .
CDR3 protein: CASSPYLSGRQETQYF
CDR3 DNA: TGTGCCAGCAGCCCTTATTTGAGCGGAAGGCAAGAGACCCAGTACTTC

clone size: .
J gene: TRBJ2-7
V gene: TRBV4-3
D gene: .
CDR3 protein: CASSQVQGSKEQYF
CDR3 DNA: TGCGCCAGCAGCCAGGTACAGGGATCGAAAGAGCAGTACTTC

clone size: many
J gene: TRBJ2-7
V gene: TRBV27
D gene: TRBD1
CDR3 protein: CASSLRGPSYEQYF
CDR3 DNA: TGTGCCAGCAGTTTAAGGGGGCCCTCCTACGAGCAGTACTTC

clone size: .
J gene: TRBJ2-7
V gene: TRBV7-9
D gene: TRBD2
CDR3 protein: CASGGLALSYEQYF
CDR3 DNA: TGTGCCAGTGGCGGACTAGCGCTCTCCTACGAGCAGTACTTC

clone size: many
J gene: TRBJ2-5
V gene: TRBV20-1
D gene: .
CDR3 protein: CSARVVPETQYF
CDR3 DNA: TGCAGTGCTAGAGTAGTACCAGAGACCCAGTACTTC

clone size: many
J gene: TRBJ2-2
V gene: TRBV29-1
D gene: .
CDR3 protein: CSVEEGSGWTGELFF
CDR3 DNA: TGCAGCGTTGAAGAAGGGTCAGGGTGGACCGGGGAGCTGTTTTTT

clone size: many
J gene: TRBJ2-5
V gene: TRBV7-9
D gene: .
CDR3 protein: CASGVASQETQYF
CDR3 DNA: TGTGCCAGCGGGGTAGCGTCCCAAGAGACCCAGTACTTC

clone size: many
J gene: TRBJ2-7
V gene: TRBV10-1
D gene: TRBD1
CDR3 protein: CASSESHLEGAGYEQYF
CDR3 DNA: TGCGCCAGCAGTGAGTCGCATCTAGAGGGGGCAGGCTACGAGCAGTACTTC

clone size: few
J gene: TRBJ2-1
V gene: TRBV9
D gene: .
CDR3 protein: CASSVFHNNEQFF
CDR3 DNA: TGTGCCAGCAGCGTCTTTCACAACAATGAGCAGTTCTTC

clone size: .
J gene: TRBJ1-1
V gene: TRBV4-3
D gene: .
CDR3 protein: CASSQEGSNTEAFF
CDR3 DNA: TGCGCCAGCAGCCAAGAGGGATCGAACACTGAAGCTTTCTTT

clone size: many
J gene: TRBJ2-5
V gene: TRBV11-2
D gene: .
CDR3 protein: CASSLVGVRETQYF
CDR3 DNA: TGTGCCAGCAGCTTAGTTGGGGTGCGGGAGACCCAGTACTTC

clone size: many
J gene: TRBJ2-7
V gene: TRBV10-3
D gene: TRBD1
CDR3 protein: CAISEVPGQGIYEQYF
CDR3 DNA: TGTGCCATCAGTGAGGTGCCGGGACAGGGGATCTACGAGCAGTACTTC

clone size: many
J gene: TRBJ1-3
V gene: TRBV4-3
D gene: .
CDR3 protein: CASSQEIGVSNTIYF
CDR3 DNA: TGCGCCAGCAGCCAAGAAATCGGGGTATCCAACACCATATATTTT

clone size: many
J gene: TRBJ2-2
V gene: TRBV9
D gene: .
CDR3 protein: CASSEIAANTGELFF
CDR3 DNA: TGTGCCAGCAGCGAAATAGCGGCGAACACCGGGGAGCTGTTTTTT

clone size: many
J gene: TRBJ1-1
V gene: TRBV6-4
D gene: .
CDR3 protein: CASSTNRGTEAFF
CDR3 DNA: TGTGCCAGCAGTACTAACAGAGGCACTGAAGCTTTCTTT

clone size: many
J gene: TRBJ2-5
V gene: TRBV7-2
D gene: TRBD2
CDR3 protein: CASSSQLAGTKETQYF
CDR3 DNA: TGTGCCAGCAGCTCCCAGCTAGCGGGTACAAAAGAGACCCAGTACTTC

clone size: few
J gene: TRBJ1-2
V gene: TRBV5-6
D gene: .
CDR3 protein: CASSLAAGSYGYTF
CDR3 DNA: TGTGCCAGCAGCTTGGCCGCAGGCAGCTATGGCTACACCTTC

clone size: few
J gene: TRBJ1-1
V gene: TRBV5-1
D gene: .
CDR3 protein: CASSLLVNTEAFF
CDR3 DNA: TGCGCCAGCAGCTTGCTAGTGAACACTGAAGCTTTCTTT

clone size: .
J gene: TRBJ1-1
V gene: TRBV20-1
D gene: .
CDR3 protein: CSARVPDTEAFF
CDR3 DNA: TGCAGTGCTAGAGTTCCTGACACTGAAGCTTTCTTT

clone size: .
J gene: TRBJ2-7
V gene: TRBV28
D gene: TRBD2
CDR3 protein: CAMGPGRGAYEQYF
CDR3 DNA: TGTGCCATGGGCCCCGGGCGGGGGGCCTACGAGCAGTACTTC

clone size: many
J gene: TRBJ1-3
V gene: TRBV4-3
D gene: TRBD1
CDR3 protein: CASSPGTGFSGNTIYF
CDR3 DNA: TGCGCCAGCAGCCCCGGGACAGGGTTCTCTGGAAACACCATATATTTT

clone size: few
J gene: TRBJ1-6
V gene: TRBV4-3
D gene: TRBD1
CDR3 protein: CASSPQGDSSPLHF
CDR3 DNA: TGCGCCAGCAGCCCTCAAGGGGACAGTTCACCCCTCCACTTT

clone size: .
J gene: TRBJ2-7
V gene: TRBV7-9
D gene: .
CDR3 protein: CASSLVGGGYRYEQYF
CDR3 DNA: TGTGCCAGCAGCTTAGTAGGGGGAGGGTACCGCTACGAGCAGTACTTC

clone size: few
J gene: TRBJ2-7
V gene: TRBV10-2
D gene: TRBD2
CDR3 protein: CASKKAGGSYEQYF
CDR3 DNA: TGCGCCAGCAAAAAAGCGGGAGGGTCCTACGAGCAGTACTTC

clone size: .
J gene: TRBJ2-1
V gene: TRBV27
D gene: TRBD2
CDR3 protein: CASSPPQREWYNEQFF
CDR3 DNA: TGTGCCAGCAGTCCCCCCCAGCGGGAGTGGTACAATGAGCAGTTCTTC

clone size: many
J gene: TRBJ2-7
V gene: TRBV19
D gene: TRBD1
CDR3 protein: CASSIAGTGPNEQYF
CDR3 DNA: TGTGCCAGTAGTATAGCTGGGACAGGGCCCAACGAGCAGTACTTC

clone size: many
J gene: TRBJ2-1
V gene: TRBV29-1
D gene: TRBD2
CDR3 protein: CSVSAGTTVNEQFF
CDR3 DNA: TGCAGCGTTAGCGCCGGGACTACCGTCAATGAGCAGTTCTTC

clone size: few
J gene: TRBJ2-1
V gene: TRBV6-2/TRBV6-3
D gene: .
CDR3 protein: CASSLGHYNEQFF
CDR3 DNA: TGTGCCAGCAGTCTAGGACACTACAATGAGCAGTTCTTC

clone size: .
J gene: TRBJ1-2
V gene: TRBV7-9
D gene: .
CDR3 protein: CASSLGTAPYGYTF
CDR3 DNA: TGTGCCAGCAGCTTAGGGACAGCGCCATATGGCTACACCTTC

clone size: .
J gene: TRBJ2-1
V gene: TRBV4-3
D gene: TRBD2
CDR3 protein: CASSQDSGFYNEQFF
CDR3 DNA: TGCGCCAGCAGCCAAGATAGCGGGTTCTACAATGAGCAGTTCTTC

clone size: many
J gene: TRBJ2-3
V gene: TRBV7-6
D gene: TRBD2
CDR3 protein: CASSSSGGDTDTQYF
CDR3 DNA: TGTGCCAGCAGCTCTAGCGGGGGAGACACAGATACGCAGTATTTT

clone size: many
J gene: TRBJ1-5
V gene: TRBV7-9
D gene: TRBD1
CDR3 protein: CASSSGTGNQPQHF
CDR3 DNA: TGTGCCAGCAGCTCGGGGACAGGCAATCAGCCCCAGCATTTT

clone size: many
J gene: TRBJ1-3
V gene: TRBV4-1
D gene: .
CDR3 protein: CASSQLRPSRDNLLSGNTIYF
CDR3 DNA: TGCGCCAGCAGCCAATTACGCCCATCGCGGGATAACTTGCTCTCTGGAAACACCATATATTTT

clone size: few
J gene: TRBJ2-6
V gene: TRBV11-2
D gene: .
CDR3 protein: CASSLGWVGANVLTF
CDR3 DNA: TGTGCCAGCAGCTTAGGGTGGGTGGGGGCCAACGTCCTGACTTTC

clone size: many
J gene: TRBJ1-1
V gene: TRBV7-9
D gene: .
CDR3 protein: CASSLQRRTEAFF
CDR3 DNA: TGTGCCAGCAGCCTTCAAAGGAGAACTGAAGCTTTCTTT

clone size: many
J gene: TRBJ2-7
V gene: TRBV27
D gene: TRBD2
CDR3 protein: CASKLTSGPYEQYF
CDR3 DNA: TGTGCCAGCAAATTAACTAGCGGGCCCTACGAGCAGTACTTC